Listed below are T cell receptor beta chains from one sample, sequenced in a study of shared T cell receptors in the human thymus. The data were produced by immunoSEQ multiplex PCR, yet TCRdb's version contains in-frame clones alone and is incomplete. The sample contains over 650,000 clones, more than 70% of which appear only once. This sample also belongs to another study, concerning human thymus T cells.

Sequencing input: thymocytes. The receptor set was obtained from a boy less than two years old with a congenital heart defect. Each CDR3 is given with its conserved first and last residue. The size of a clone is reported for some rows only, either as once, few or many, or as a class for expanded clones.

CDR3 | size | length | J | V
CASSTTENTEAFF | - | 13 | TRBJ1-1 | TRBV7-9
CASSQGYGSGAYGYTF | few | 16 | TRBJ1-2 | TRBV4-3
CASSGPGLAGGAKNIQYF | - | 18 | TRBJ2-4 | TRBV2
CASSTSGVDTQYF | - | 13 | TRBJ2-3 | TRBV6-5
CSVAADRGYEQYF | - | 13 | TRBJ2-7 | TRBV29-1
CARNRGLAKNIQYF | - | 14 | TRBJ2-4 | TRBV27
CASSQGLAGRSYNEQFF | - | 17 | TRBJ2-1 | TRBV4-3
CASSDGQGGNNQPQHF | - | 16 | TRBJ1-5 | TRBV6-1
CASNEDRALYGYTF | - | 14 | TRBJ1-2 | TRBV2
CASSLWDRAQDTQYF | - | 15 | TRBJ2-3 | TRBV28
CASMGDGGATGELFF | - | 15 | TRBJ2-2 | TRBV2
CASSQTRQTGSNQPQHF | once | 17 | TRBJ1-5 | TRBV4-1
CASSFSLAGASTDTQYF | - | 17 | TRBJ2-3 | TRBV27
CASAQGALETQYF | - | 13 | TRBJ2-5 | TRBV27
CAISPGYRGQSGRWEKLFF | - | 19 | TRBJ1-4 | TRBV10-3